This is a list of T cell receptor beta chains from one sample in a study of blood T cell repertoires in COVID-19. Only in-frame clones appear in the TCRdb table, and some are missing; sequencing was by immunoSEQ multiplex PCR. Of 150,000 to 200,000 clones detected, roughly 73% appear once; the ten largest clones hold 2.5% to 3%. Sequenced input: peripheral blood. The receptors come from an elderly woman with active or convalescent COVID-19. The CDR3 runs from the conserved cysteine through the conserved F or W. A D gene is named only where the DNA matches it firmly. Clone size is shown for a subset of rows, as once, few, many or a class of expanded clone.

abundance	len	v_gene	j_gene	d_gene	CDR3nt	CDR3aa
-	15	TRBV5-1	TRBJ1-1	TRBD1	TGCGCCAGCAGCTTGGCCAAGGGGGCGGGTAGTGAAGCTTTCTTT	CASSLAKGAGSEAFF
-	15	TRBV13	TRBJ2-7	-	TGTGCCAGCAGCTTAGGGATCCAGTCTTCCTACGAGCAGTACTTC	CASSLGIQSSYEQYF
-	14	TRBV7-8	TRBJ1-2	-	TGTGCCAGCAGCCAAGGACAGTTACAGTATGGCTACACCTTC	CASSQGQLQYGYTF
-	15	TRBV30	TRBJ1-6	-	TGTGCCTGCCGCGAGGGAGTCTCCTATAATTCACCCCTCCACTTT	CACREGVSYNSPLHF
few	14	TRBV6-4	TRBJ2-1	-	TGTGCCAGCAGTCGAAACTCCGGGGGAAATGAGCAGTTCTTC	CASSRNSGGNEQFF
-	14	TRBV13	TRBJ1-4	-	TGTGCCAGCAGCCAGCCCTCCGGAGGGGAAAAACTGTTTTTT	CASSQPSGGEKLFF
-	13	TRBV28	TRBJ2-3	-	TGTGCCAGCAGTTTCTACAGGCAAGATACGCAGTATTTT	CASSFYRQDTQYF
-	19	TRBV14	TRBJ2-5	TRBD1	TGTGCCAGCAGCCCTGCTTATTTGGACAGGGTAATTAGTGGAGAGACCCAGTACTTC	CASSPAYLDRVISGETQYF
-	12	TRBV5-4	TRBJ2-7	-	TGTGCCAGCAACAGGGACGGCTACGAGCAGTACTTC	CASNRDGYEQYF
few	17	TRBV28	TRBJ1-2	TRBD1	TGTGCCAGCACCACATCCGGGACAGGGGGCCCGGTCTATGGCTACACCTTC	CASTTSGTGGPVYGYTF
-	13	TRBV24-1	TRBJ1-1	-	TGTGCCACCAGTGATTTCGCAGGCACTGAAGCTTTCTTT	CATSDFAGTEAFF
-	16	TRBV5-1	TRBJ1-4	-	TGCGCCAGCAGCTTGGCGGGGGTAGACAAAGGGGAAAAACTGTTTTTT	CASSLAGVDKGEKLFF
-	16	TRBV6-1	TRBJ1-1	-	TGTGCCAGCAGTGAAGCGTACCCGGGTAGGTACACTGAAGCTTTCTTT	CASSEAYPGRYTEAFF
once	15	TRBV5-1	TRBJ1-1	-	TGCGCCAGCAGCTTGGCCCCAGGGTCGTCTGGCGAAGCTTTCTTT	CASSLAPGSSGEAFF
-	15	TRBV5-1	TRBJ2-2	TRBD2	TGCGCCAGCAGCCCTGCGGGGGGCAACACCGGGGAGCTGTTTTTT	CASSPAGGNTGELFF
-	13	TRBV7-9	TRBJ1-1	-	TGTGCCAGCAGCCTAGAGGGGGTCAGTGAAGCTTTCTTT	CASSLEGVSEAFF
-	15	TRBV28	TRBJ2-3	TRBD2	TGTGCCAGCGGGGAGGGCGGGGGGAGGACAGATACGCAGTATTTT	CASGEGGGRTDTQYF
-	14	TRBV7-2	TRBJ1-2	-	TGTGCCAGCAGCTTAGGTGGGGCAGAATATGGCTACACCTTC	CASSLGGAEYGYTF
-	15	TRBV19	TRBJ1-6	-	TGTGCCAGTAGTATAGTGCGGCAGGGAAATTCACCCCTCCACTTT	CASSIVRQGNSPLHF
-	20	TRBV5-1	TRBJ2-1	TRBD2	TGCGCCAGCAGCTTATCTGGGGGACTAGCGGGGTCCTCTGCCTACAATGAGCAGTTCTTC	CASSLSGGLAGSSAYNEQFF
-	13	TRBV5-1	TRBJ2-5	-	TGCGCCAGCACCCCGGGGGTCGGGGAGACCCAGTACTTC	CASTPGVGETQYF
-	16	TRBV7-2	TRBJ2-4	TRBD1	TGTGCCAGCAGCTTAGTAGAGGGGACAGGGGGTATAGGTCAGTACTTC	CASSLVEGTGGIGQYF
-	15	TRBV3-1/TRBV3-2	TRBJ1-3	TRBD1	TGTGCCAGCAGCCAGGGACAGGGGGGTGGAAACACCATATATTTT	CASSQGQGGGNTIYF
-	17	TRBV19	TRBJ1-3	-	TGTGCCAACCAGGGTTGGGGGACACCCAACTCTGGAAACACCATATATTTT	CANQGWGTPNSGNTIYF
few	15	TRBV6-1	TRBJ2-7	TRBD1	TGTGCCAGCAGTGAAGGGTCGGCAGGGGGCTACGAGCAGTACTTC	CASSEGSAGGYEQYF
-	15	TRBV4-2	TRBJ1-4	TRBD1	TGTGCCAGCAGCCCGCGGGACAGAACTAATGAAAAACTGTTTTTT	CASSPRDRTNEKLFF
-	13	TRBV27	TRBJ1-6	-	TGTGCCAGCAGTTTTAACTCCCTCTCCACCCTCCACTTT	CASSFNSLSTLHF
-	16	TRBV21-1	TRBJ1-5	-	TGTGCCAGCAGCATTAGAGAACAGGGCTTAAATCAGCCCCAGCATTTT	CASSIREQGLNQPQHF
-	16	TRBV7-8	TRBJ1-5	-	TGTGCCAGCAGCTTATTTGCAGGGGTTGAAGGTCAGCCCCAGCATTTT	CASSLFAGVEGQPQHF
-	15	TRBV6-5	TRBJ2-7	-	TGTGCCAGCTCTTTACAGGGTTCGTTAAGGAGCGAGCAGTACTTC	CASSLQGSLRSEQYF
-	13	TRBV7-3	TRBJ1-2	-	TGTGCCAGCAGCTTGGACTCCTCGAATGGCTACACCTTC	CASSLDSSNGYTF
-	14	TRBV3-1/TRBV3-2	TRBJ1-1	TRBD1	TGTGCCAGCAGCCAAGACAGGGGGCGCACTGAAGCTTTCTTT	CASSQDRGRTEAFF
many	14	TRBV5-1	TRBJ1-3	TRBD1	TGCGCCAGCAGCTCGACGACAGGGGGAAACACCATATATTTT	CASSSTTGGNTIYF
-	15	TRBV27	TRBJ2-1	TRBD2	TGTGCCAGCACCCTTAGCGGGGGCTCCTACAATGAGCAGTTCTTC	CASTLSGGSYNEQFF
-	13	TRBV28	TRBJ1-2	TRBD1	TGTGCCAGTAAGGAGGGGGCGAACTATGGCTACACCTTC	CASKEGANYGYTF
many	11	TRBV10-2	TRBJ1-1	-	TGCGCCAGCAGCGACATAGATGAAGCTTTCTTT	CASSDIDEAFF
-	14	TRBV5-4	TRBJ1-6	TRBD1	TGTGCCAGCAGCCAGGACAGGGGGAACTCACCCCTCCACTTT	CASSQDRGNSPLHF
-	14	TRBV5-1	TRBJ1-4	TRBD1	TGCGCCAGCAGCGTACAGGGGGTTAATGAAAAACTGTTTTTT	CASSVQGVNEKLFF
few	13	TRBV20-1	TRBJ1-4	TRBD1	TGCAGTGCTAGTCAGGGGGTACGGGAAAAACTGTTTTTT	CSASQGVREKLFF
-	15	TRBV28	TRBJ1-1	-	TGTGCCAGCACCAAAGCGGGCAGATCGAACACTGAAGCTTTCTTT	CASTKAGRSNTEAFF
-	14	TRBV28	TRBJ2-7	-	TGTGCCAGCAGTCTCGGGACTTTCTCCTACGAGCAGTACTTC	CASSLGTFSYEQYF
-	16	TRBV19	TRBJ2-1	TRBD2	TGTGCCAGTAGCCGCGGACTAGCGGGGGCCCTGGATGAGCAGTTCTTC	CASSRGLAGALDEQFF
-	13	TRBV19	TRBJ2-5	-	TGTGCCAGTACGTTGGCAGGGGAAGGGACCCAGTACTTC	CASTLAGEGTQYF
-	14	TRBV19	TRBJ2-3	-	TGTGCCAGTACGGGACATCCTAGCACAGATACGCAGTATTTT	CASTGHPSTDTQYF
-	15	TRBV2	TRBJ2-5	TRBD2	TGTGCCAGCAGGGCCGGGACTAGCGATTCGGAGACCCAGTACTTC	CASRAGTSDSETQYF
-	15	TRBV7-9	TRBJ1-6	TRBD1	TGTGCCAGCAGCTTTTCCGGGACAGGGAATTCACCCCTCCACTTT	CASSFSGTGNSPLHF
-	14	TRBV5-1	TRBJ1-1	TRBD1	TGCGCCAGCAGCAGCGGGACAGGGAACACTGAAGCTTTCTTT	CASSSGTGNTEAFF